This T cell receptor (beta chain) comes out of a study of beta chain features in type 1 diabetes. Study outcomes and limitations: When Type 1 diabetes patients were examined, their TCRB CDR3s proved moderately but significantly shorter in all four CD4+ subsets. VDJ junctions sequenced from type 1 diabetes patients showed fewer insertions and more deletions.

Populations isolated by sorting all had purity greater than 95%. A word on this clone: Its antigen is not identified.

Reverse transcribing all isolated RNA meant expressed TCRB transcripts were sequenced. The repertoire was sequenced with immunoSEQ multiplex PCR; TCRdb's copy has only in-frame clones and lacks some. The sample includes under 300,000 clones, roughly 17% of them seen just once. The CDR3 is 14 residues long. Germline V CDR1 and CDR2: SEHNR, FQNEAQ (reference sequence). Deletions cut 4 bases from V and 7 bases from J, with 15 bases between. The chain is built from TRBV7-9 and TRBJ2-3; tentatively, D is TRBD1 (6 bases). Sequencing was done on a sample of naive CD4+ T cells from blood. This receptor was obtained from a man under 40 with type 1 diabetes. CDR3 residues: CASSSIGGANTQYF. In nucleotides, the CDR3 is TGTGCCAGCAGCTCCATTGGGGGCGCGAATACGCAGTATTTT.